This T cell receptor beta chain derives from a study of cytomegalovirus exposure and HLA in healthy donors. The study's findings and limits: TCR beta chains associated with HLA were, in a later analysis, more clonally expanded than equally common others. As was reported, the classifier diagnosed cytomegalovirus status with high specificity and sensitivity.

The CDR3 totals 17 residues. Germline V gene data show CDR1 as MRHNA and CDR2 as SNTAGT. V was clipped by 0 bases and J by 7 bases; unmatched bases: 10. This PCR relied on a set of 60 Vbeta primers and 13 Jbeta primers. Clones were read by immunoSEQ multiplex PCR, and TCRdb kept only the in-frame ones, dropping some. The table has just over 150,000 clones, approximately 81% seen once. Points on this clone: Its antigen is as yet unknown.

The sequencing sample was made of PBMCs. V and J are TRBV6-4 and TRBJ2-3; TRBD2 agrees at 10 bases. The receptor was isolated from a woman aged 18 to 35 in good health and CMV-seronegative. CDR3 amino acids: CASSDSGLADHKNTQYF. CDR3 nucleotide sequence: TGTGCCAGCAGTGACTCCGGACTAGCGGACCACAAGAATACGCAGTATTTT.